These 16 T cell receptor beta chains were all obtained from the same sample, sequenced in a study of blood T cell repertoires in COVID-19. Data came from immunoSEQ multiplex PCR; TCRdb stores just in-frame clones and leaves some out. The sample includes about 120,000 clones, around 91% of them seen just once. The sequencing sample was made of peripheral blood. Receptors were obtained from a man between 65 and 85 years old with active or convalescent COVID-19.

The chain recombines TRBV27 with TRBJ1-5, with D possibly matching TRBD1 (5 bases). V was trimmed by 7 bases and J by 7 bases, leaving 11 bases between them. Germline V lookup: CDR1 MNHEY, CDR2 SMNVEV (reference sequence). The CDR3 contains 12 residues. CDR3 DNA: TGTGCCAGCAAGGGGACTGAACAGCCCCAGCATTTT. As protein: CASKGTEQPQHF.

The chain is built from TRBV5-1 and TRBJ2-5, with 7 bases lining up with TRBD2. From germline, CDR1 is SGHRS and CDR2 YFSETQ. V shed 0 bases and J 0 bases; nucleotides not matched to a gene: 8. The CDR3 covers 17 residues. CDR3 sequence (DNA): TGCGCCAGCAGCTTGGGGGGGGGACTCCCGTACCAAGAGACCCAGTACTTC. Its protein product is CASSLGGGLPYQETQYF.

The rearrangement links TRBV7-8 to TRBJ2-7; no definite D call. Germline values: CDR1 SGHVS, CDR2 FQNEAQ. V lost 7 bases and J lost 2, with 6 bases in between. The CDR3 covers 11 residues. CDR3: CASTPAYEQYF. In nucleotides, the CDR3 is TGTGCCAGCACCCCAGCCTACGAGCAGTACTTC.

The chain couples TRBV4-2 to TRBJ1-6; D gene unclear. The germline CDR1 and CDR2 sequences are LGHNA and YNFKEQ. CDR3 length: 15 residues. V lost 1 base to trimming and J lost 4 bases, with 8 bases between them. This chain's CDR3 is CASSQGDTYNSPLHF. CDR3 sequence (DNA): TGTGCCAGCAGCCAAGGAGATACTTATAATTCACCCCTCCACTTT.

The chain is built from TRBV5-3 and TRBJ2-2, with D perhaps matching TRBD1 (5 bases). TRBV5-3 has ORF status, its function being uncertain. The length of the CDR3 is 20 residues. With 6 bases removed from V and 0 bases from J, the gap between germline ends came to 27 bases. This CDR3 is CARTLAADRLELSNTGELFF. CDR3 sequence (DNA): TGTGCCAGAACCCTGGCGGCCGACAGACTCGAACTTTCGAACACCGGGGAGCTGTTTTTT.

A single count supports this clone. The chain combines TRBV7-9 with TRBJ2-5; D is unresolved. The CDR3 is 12 residues long. CDR1 SEHNR and CDR2 FQNEAQ come from the germline V gene (reference sequence). With 4 bases removed from V and 5 bases from J, the gap between germline ends came to 8 bases. DNA for the CDR3: TGTGCCAGCAGCTCCTACCTGGAGACCCAGTACTTC. Encoded protein: CASSSYLETQYF.

The chain employs TRBV28 and TRBJ2-2; 11 bases are shared with TRBD1. The CDR3 is 15 residues long. Germline values: CDR1 MDHEN, CDR2 SYDVKM. Trimming took 6 bases from V and 4 from J; bases not matched to a gene: 4. The CDR3 is CASSVGQGGTGELFF. As DNA, the CDR3 is TGTGCCAGCAGCGTGGGACAGGGGGGCACCGGGGAGCTGTTTTTT.

The chain uses TRBV19 and TRBJ2-1; 8 nucleotides align to TRBD2. The CDR3 sequence is 15 residues long. Germline assignment: CDR1 LNHDA and CDR2 SQIVND (reference sequence). V was clipped by 7 bases and J by 8 bases; unmatched bases: 13. This CDR3 is CASTTSGSLNHEQFF. CDR3 nucleotide sequence: TGTGCCAGTACAACGAGCGGGAGTTTAAACCATGAGCAGTTCTTC.

V is TRBV7-9 and J is TRBJ1-1; 9 positions agree with TRBD1. Losses at the gene ends were 5 bases for V and 1 base for J; bases not matched to a gene: 5. The CDR3 totals 15 residues. Germline V gene data show CDR1 as SEHNR and CDR2 as FQNEAQ (reference sequence). The CDR3 region has the DNA TGTGCCAGCAGCGTTCCACAGGGGGCGAACACTGAAGCTTTCTTT. Residues: CASSVPQGANTEAFF.

The V gene is TRBV20-1, the J gene TRBJ1-5; TRBD1 might be the D (6 bases). Trimming stripped 3 bases from V and 0 bases from J, with 15 bases between. CDR3 size: 16 residues. Germline CDR1 DFQATT, CDR2 SNEGSKA (reference sequence). Here the CDR3 reads CSASREGVYSNQPQHF. The CDR3, as DNA: TGCAGTGCTAGTAGAGAGGGGGTTTATAGCAATCAGCCCCAGCATTTT.

The DNA for the CDR3 is TGCAGCGTTGTAGGGGGCCCTAACTATGGCTACACCTTC. This sequence encodes CSVVGGPNYGYTF. The chain combines TRBV29-1 with TRBJ1-2; TRBD1 matches 7 bases. The CDR3 sequence is 13 residues long. After removal of 4 bases from V and 0 bases from J, the junction contained 2 bases not matched to a gene. From germline, CDR1 is SQVTM and CDR2 ANQGSEA.

The V and J genes are TRBV19 and TRBJ1-3; D call uncertain. This CDR3 is built from 15 residues. Germline loops: CDR1 LNHDA, CDR2 SQIVND (reference sequence). V was cut by 6 bases and J by 4 bases, with 16 bases left in between. CDR3 in amino acids: CASRETGSAGNTIYF. CDR3 nucleotides: TGTGCCAGTAGAGAGACTGGTTCTGCAGGAAACACCATATATTTT.

The chain is built from TRBV10-2 and TRBJ2-1; D might be TRBD2 (6 bases). The CDR3 consists of 14 residues. V shed 2 bases and J shed 2 bases, with 7 bases lying between them. CDR1 is WSHSY and CDR2 is SAAADI in the germline V gene. CDR3 loop: CASSEREAYNEQFF. The CDR3 DNA follows: TGCGCCAGCAGTGAGAGGGAGGCCTACAATGAGCAGTTCTTC.

The chain links TRBV6-5 to TRBJ1-1; no definite D call. Germline V gene lookup returns CDR1 MNHEY and CDR2 SVGAGI. V was trimmed by 5 bases and J by 4 bases, leaving 11 bases between them. This CDR3 is built from 13 residues. DNA for the CDR3: TGTGCCAGCAGTCTCCAACTTGGCACTGAAGCTTTCTTT. It is translated as CASSLQLGTEAFF.

This chain links TRBV4-2 with TRBJ2-7; D may be TRBD2 (6 bases). V was trimmed by 3 bases and J by 7 bases, leaving 19 bases between them. This CDR3 comprises 15 residues. Germline values: CDR1 LGHNA, CDR2 YNFKEQ. CDR3 nucleotides: TGTGCCAGCAGCCACGTAGCGGCAGAGCGTAAGGAGCAGTACTTC. Protein product: CASSHVAAERKEQYF.

The chain links TRBV24-1 to TRBJ2-1, with 8 bases fitting TRBD1. There are 16 residues in the CDR3. The V segment lost 4 bases and the J segment 0 bases; nucleotides outside the gene matches: 4. The germline V gene has CDR1 KGHDR and CDR2 SFDVKD. Written as DNA, the CDR3 is TGTGCCACCAGTGACCCCGGACAGGGCTCCTACAATGAGCAGTTCTTC. It codes for CATSDPGQGSYNEQFF.